The 23 T cell receptor beta chains below were found in one sample sequenced in a study of T-cell memory formation after mild COVID-19. MiXCR was run by TCRdb on the 5' RACE reads, yielding one entry per CDR3 protein. Altogether 300,000 to 400,000 distinct CDR3 sequences are present, under 30% being singletons, with the ten largest covering approximately 12%. Specimen: PBMCs or a T cell subset sorted from them (not recorded which). These receptors all come from an adult woman who had mild COVID-19 (a few samples of this study predate the infection). Cell type and time point are not known.

The V call is TRBV7-8, the J call TRBJ1-6; D perhaps matches TRBD1 (5 bases). Germline values: CDR1 SGHVS, CDR2 FQNEAQ. CDR3 length: 18 residues. V dropped 1 base and J dropped 3 bases, with 16 bases sitting between them. The CDR3 loop is CASSLVPTGPIYNSPLHF. CDR3 nucleotide sequence: TGTGCCAGCAGCTTAGTACCGACGGGGCCTATCTATAATTCACCCCTCCACTTT.

The chain links TRBV7-8 to TRBJ2-1, with D maybe TRBD2 (6 bases). This CDR3 spans 15 amino acids. CDR1 SGHVS and CDR2 FQNEAQ come from the germline V gene. V shed 4 bases and J shed 4 bases, with 14 bases lying between them. This CDR3 is CASSSRDSYYNEQFF. CDR3 nucleotides: TGTGCCAGCAGCTCCCGGGACTCTTATTACAATGAGCAGTTCTTC.

V gene TRBV7-2 combines with J gene TRBJ2-7, with 11 bases identical to TRBD2. Germline V CDR1 and CDR2: SGHTA, FQGNSA. The CDR3 runs 15 residues. Trimming took 5 bases from V and 1 from J; bases not matched to a gene: 4. The CDR3 region is CASSTGLAESYEQYF. The CDR3 bases are TGTGCCAGCAGCACGGGACTAGCGGAGTCCTACGAGCAGTACTTC.

The J gene is TRBJ2-3, the V gene TRBV4-2; D could derive from TRBD1 or TRBD2 (5 bases each). The length of the CDR3 is 18 residues. The germline CDR1 and CDR2 sequences are LGHNA and YNFKEQ. V was cut by 4 bases and J by 4 bases, with 24 bases left in between. The CDR3 coding sequence is TGTGCCAGCAGCCCACAAACGGGGACCCAAGTAATTGCAGATACGCAGTATTTT. Its translation is CASSPQTGTQVIADTQYF.

The CDR3: CASSQGAGRGPTDTQYF. The CDR3 DNA sequence: TGCGCCAGCAGCCAAGGGGCTGGGCGGGGGCCCACAGATACGCAGTATTTT. This chain connects TRBV4-1 to TRBJ2-3; weak D call: TRBD2 (7 bases). Trimming left V 1 base short and J 2 bases short, with 16 bases between. The CDR3 loop spans 17 amino acids. Germline CDR1 and CDR2: MGHRA and YSYEKL.

This clonotype was seen only a few times. The rearrangement uses TRBV6-5 and TRBJ1-6, with D unresolved. Germline V CDR1 and CDR2: MNHEY, SVGAGI. V lost 1 base and J 10 bases, leaving 20 bases between the germline ends. The length of the CDR3 is 17 residues. The CDR3: CASSYFTDPHFGSPLHF. The CDR3 region has the DNA TGTGCCAGCAGTTACTTTACAGATCCTCACTTCGGATCACCCCTCCACTTT.

The V gene is TRBV18, the J gene TRBJ2-2, with 8 bases aligning to TRBD2. The CDR3 extends over 18 amino acids. The V gene's germline CDR1 is KGHSH and CDR2 LQKENI. Trimming took 1 base from V and 6 from J; bases not matched to a gene: 13. This CDR3 reads CASSPLPPSGSSSGELFF. The DNA of the CDR3 is TGTGCCAGCTCACCACTCCCCCCAAGCGGGAGTTCCTCCGGGGAGCTGTTTTTT.

V and J are TRBV5-4 and TRBJ2-7; D possibly uses TRBD1 or TRBD2 (5 bases each). Deletions cut 5 bases from V and 0 bases from J, with 12 bases between. CDR1 and CDR2 from the germline V gene are SGHNT and YYREEE (reference sequence). The CDR3 extends over 14 amino acids. The CDR3 DNA sequence: TGTGCCAGCAGACGGGACCTTACCTCCTACGAGCAGTACTTC. Protein sequence: CASRRDLTSYEQYF.

The rearrangement uses TRBV4-2 and TRBJ2-1; 12 positions agree with TRBD2. Germline V gene data show CDR1 as LGHNA and CDR2 as YNFKEQ. V lost 2 bases and J lost 8; bases outside the gene matches: 4. This CDR3 contains 15 residues. CDR3 sequence (DNA): TGTGCCAGCAGCCAACTAGCGGGGGGGCGTCATGAGCAGTTCTTC. Encoded protein: CASSQLAGGRHEQFF.

The chain joins TRBV2 to TRBJ2-3; the match to TRBD2 covers 9 bases. The V gene's germline CDR1 is SNHLY and CDR2 FYNNEI. The CDR3 is 14 residues long. CDR3 DNA: TGTGCAAACCCTGCTAGCGGGAAGGTAGATACGCAGTATTTT. It encodes CANPASGKVDTQYF.

There are a few counts of this clonotype. The chain is built from TRBV29-1 and TRBJ2-3, with D uncertain. Trimming removed 3 bases from V and 8 bases from J, with 15 bases in between. The length of the CDR3 is 13 residues. The germline V gene encodes CDR1 SQVTM and CDR2 ANQGSEA. The CDR3 DNA sequence: TGCAGCGTTGATAGGCTCGACGACGGTACGCAGTATTTT. Protein sequence: CSVDRLDDGTQYF.

V gene TRBV5-1 combines with J gene TRBJ1-5, with 7 bases fitting TRBD1. The CDR3 is made up of 15 amino acids. Germline CDR1 reads SGHRS; CDR2 reads YFSETQ. With V trimmed by 0 bases and J by 6 bases, 6 bases remained unmatched. This CDR3 reads CASSLAGQAGQPQHF. CDR3 coding DNA: TGCGCCAGCAGCTTGGCCGGACAGGCGGGTCAGCCCCAGCATTTT.

This clonotype came up a few times. The chain uses TRBV5-1 and TRBJ1-2; 8 nucleotides match TRBD1. The CDR3 is 14 amino acids. Germline CDR1 and CDR2: SGHRS and YFSETQ. The junction had 10 bases not matched to a gene; V was cut back by 4 bases and J by 8 bases. The CDR3 spells CASSPEDRVEGYTF. The CDR3 DNA follows: TGCGCCAGCAGCCCCGAGGACAGGGTCGAGGGCTACACCTTC.

V gene TRBV5-6 combines with J gene TRBJ2-1, with D perhaps matching TRBD2 (6 bases). The CDR3 is 13 amino acids. V lost 3 bases to trimming and J lost 9 bases, with 13 bases between them. Looked up from germline, CDR1 is SGHDT and CDR2 is YYEEEE. The CDR3 protein is CASSSGGEGEQFF. CDR3 in DNA: TGTGCCAGCAGCTCGGGCGGGGAAGGTGAGCAGTTCTTC.

The table lists this clonotype with many counts. V gene TRBV29-1 combines with J gene TRBJ1-2, with no clear D. CDR1 is SQVTM, CDR2 ANQGSEA, per germline. The ends were cut back, 4 bases at V and 4 bases at J, with 13 bases in the middle. This CDR3 region has 13 residues. The CDR3 reads CSVGGGSSYGYTF. CDR3 DNA sequence: TGCAGCGTTGGAGGAGGGTCAAGCTATGGCTACACCTTC.

This clonotype has just a few counts. The genes are TRBV5-1 and TRBJ1-2; weak D call: TRBD1 (6 bases). Trimming cost V 0 bases and J 0 bases, with 9 bases left between them. CDR1 is SGHRS and CDR2 is YFSETQ in the germline V gene. CDR3 length equals 15 residues. CDR3 in amino acids: CASSLARGSNYGYTF. In DNA, the CDR3 is TGCGCCAGCAGCTTGGCCAGGGGATCTAACTATGGCTACACCTTC.

Ten or more counts support this clonotype. The chain has TRBV7-2 and TRBJ1-2; 7 bases fit TRBD1. Germline V gene lookup returns CDR1 SGHTA and CDR2 FQGNSA. The CDR3 is made up of 13 amino acids. V trimming: 5 bases; J trimming: 4 bases; junction bases outside the gene matches: 4. CDR3 residues: CASSPGTAYGYTF. The CDR3 bases are TGTGCCAGCAGCCCGGGGACAGCCTATGGCTACACCTTC.

This clonotype turned up a few times. The genes are TRBV7-2 and TRBJ2-1; D could derive from TRBD1 or TRBD2 (5 bases each). Deletions cut 3 bases from V and 3 bases from J, with 12 bases between. Germline assignment: CDR1 SGHTA and CDR2 FQGNSA. This CDR3 has 15 amino acids. Here the CDR3 reads CASSFGGPVYNEQFF. Written as DNA, the CDR3 is TGTGCCAGCAGCTTTGGGGGACCCGTCTACAATGAGCAGTTCTTC.

The V and J genes are TRBV10-3 and TRBJ2-1, with 14 bases identical to TRBD2. Per germline, CDR1 ENHRY and CDR2 SYGVKD. The trim removed 10 bases at V and 9 bases at J, leaving 8 bases unmatched. This CDR3 contains 14 residues. The CDR3 DNA follows: TGTGCCACCCGGGGACTAGCGGGGGTCCCTGAGCAGTTCTTC. Protein: CATRGLAGVPEQFF.

The J gene is TRBJ2-3, the V gene TRBV7-2; tentative D call: TRBD2 (5 bases). With 5 bases removed from V and 5 bases from J, the gap between germline ends came to 17 bases. Looked up from germline, CDR1 is SGHTA and CDR2 is FQGNSA. This CDR3 spans 15 amino acids. The DNA for the CDR3 is TGTGCCAGCAGCAAAGGAAAAGGAGGTAGAGATACGCAGTATTTT. This encodes CASSKGKGGRDTQYF. The whole variable domain, remainder taken from reference TRBV7-2 and TRBJ2-3, is GAGVSQSPSNKVTEKGKDVELRCDPISGHTALYWYRQSLGQGLEFLIYFQGNSAPDKSGLPSDRFSAERTGGSVSTLTIQRTQQEDSAVYLCASSKGKGGRDTQYFGPGTRLTVL.

The chain employs TRBV7-2 and TRBJ2-1; the match to TRBD2 covers 11 bases. Germline V gene data show CDR1 as SGHTA and CDR2 as FQGNSA. V trimming: 5 bases; J trimming: 7 bases; junction bases outside the gene matches: 10. The CDR3 length is 16 residues. Here the CDR3 reads CASSPGVAGGWNEQFF. The DNA for the CDR3 is TGTGCCAGCAGCCCAGGGGTAGCGGGAGGGTGGAATGAGCAGTTCTTC.

This clonotype was counted only a few times. V and J are TRBV27 and TRBJ1-1; 7 bases fit TRBD1. Germline V CDR1 and CDR2: MNHEY, SMNVEV (reference sequence). CDR3 length: 18 amino acids. J gave up 0 bases and V 0 bases, and 10 bases lay outside the gene matches. CDR3 amino acids: CASSLSNLRGGLNTEAFF. Written as DNA, the CDR3 is TGTGCCAGCAGTTTATCTAATCTGAGAGGGGGCTTGAACACTGAAGCTTTCTTT.

This clonotype has a handful of counts. J is TRBJ2-3 and V is TRBV5-1; no firm D call. CDR3 length: 15 residues. Trimming cost V 6 bases and J 2 bases, with 16 bases left between them. CDR1 SGHRS and CDR2 YFSETQ come from the germline V gene. CDR3 region: CASTPWQRATDTQYF. As DNA, the CDR3 is TGCGCCAGCACCCCTTGGCAGAGAGCCACAGATACGCAGTATTTT.